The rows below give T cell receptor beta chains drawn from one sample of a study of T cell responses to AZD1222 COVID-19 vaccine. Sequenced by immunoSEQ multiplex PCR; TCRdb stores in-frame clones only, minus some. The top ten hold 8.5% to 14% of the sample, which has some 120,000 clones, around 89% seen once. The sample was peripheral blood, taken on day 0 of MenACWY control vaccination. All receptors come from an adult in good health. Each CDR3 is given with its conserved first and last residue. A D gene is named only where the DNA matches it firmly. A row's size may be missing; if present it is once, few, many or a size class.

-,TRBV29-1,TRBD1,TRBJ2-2,CSGAGGATGELFF,TGCAGCGGGGCAGGGGGCGCGACCGGGGAGCTGTTTTTT
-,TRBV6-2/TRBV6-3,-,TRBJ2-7,CASSYSKTKEYYEQYF,TGTGCCAGCAGTTACTCGAAGACCAAGGAATACTACGAGCAGTACTTC
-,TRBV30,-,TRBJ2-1,CAWSVRASLFNEQFF,TGTGCCTGGAGTGTAAGGGCTAGCCTTTTCAATGAGCAGTTCTTC
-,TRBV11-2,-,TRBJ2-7,CASSLGGGNYEQYF,TGTGCCAGCAGCTTAGGTGGCGGAAATTACGAGCAGTACTTC
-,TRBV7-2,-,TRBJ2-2,CASSLRPATGELFF,TGTGCCAGCAGCTTAAGACCAGCCACCGGGGAGCTGTTTTTT
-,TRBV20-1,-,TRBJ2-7,CSAKKWYF,TGCAGTGCTAAGAAATGGTACTTC
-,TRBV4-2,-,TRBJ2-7,CASSQGGAGVSSYEQYF,TGTGCCAGCAGCCAAGGGGGCGCGGGCGTGAGCTCCTACGAGCAGTACTTC
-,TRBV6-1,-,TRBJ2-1,CASSEARLLPYNEQFF,TGTGCCAGCAGTGAAGCTCGACTGTTGCCCTACAATGAGCAGTTCTTC
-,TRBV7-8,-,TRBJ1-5,CASSIDRDQPQHF,TGTGCCAGCAGCATCGACAGAGATCAGCCCCAGCATTTT
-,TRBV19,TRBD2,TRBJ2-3,CASSPIAGVHTQYF,TGTGCCAGTAGTCCAATAGCGGGAGTGCATACGCAGTATTTT
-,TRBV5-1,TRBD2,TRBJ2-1,CASSSESGTFYNEQFF,TGCGCCAGCAGCTCCGAGAGCGGGACCTTCTACAATGAGCAGTTCTTC
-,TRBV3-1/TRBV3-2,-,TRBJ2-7,CASSPRFSSYEQYF,TGTGCCAGCAGTCCCAGGTTTAGCTCCTACGAGCAGTACTTC
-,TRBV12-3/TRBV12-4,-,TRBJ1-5,CASSFLNQPQHF,TGTGCCAGCAGTTTCCTTAATCAGCCCCAGCATTTT
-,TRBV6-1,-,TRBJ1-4,CASSERQGKVAEKLFF,TGTGCCAGCAGTGAACGTCAGGGAAAAGTGGCTGAAAAACTGTTTTTT
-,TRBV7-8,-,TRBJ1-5,CASSLAGIRSGQPQHF,TGTGCCAGCAGCTTAGCGGGCATAAGGTCAGGACAGCCCCAGCATTTT
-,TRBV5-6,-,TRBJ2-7,CASSQQVLSYEQYF,TGTGCCAGCAGCCAACAGGTACTCTCCTACGAGCAGTACTTC
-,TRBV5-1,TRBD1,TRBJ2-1,CASSVGQGYNEQFF,TGCGCCAGCAGCGTGGGACAGGGGTACAATGAGCAGTTCTTC
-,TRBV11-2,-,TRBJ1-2,CASRLTAGGGDGYTF,TGTGCCAGCAGGCTAACCGCCGGAGGGGGAGATGGCTACACCTTC
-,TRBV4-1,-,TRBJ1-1,CASSQGPGGTEAFF,TGCGCCAGCAGCCAAGGTCCGGGAGGCACTGAAGCTTTCTTT
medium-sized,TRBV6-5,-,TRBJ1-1,CATKRGLSNTEAFF,TGTGCCACCAAACGGGGGCTATCGAACACTGAAGCTTTCTTT
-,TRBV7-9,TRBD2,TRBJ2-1,CASSLGDYRGDEQFF,TGTGCCAGCAGCTTAGGGGACTACCGGGGCGATGAGCAGTTCTTC
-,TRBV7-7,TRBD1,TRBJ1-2,CASSPNRQGTYTF,TGTGCCAGCAGCCCGAACCGACAGGGGACCTACACCTTC
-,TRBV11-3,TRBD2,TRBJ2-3,CASSFSGLAGDTQYF,TGTGCCAGCAGCTTCTCGGGACTAGCGGGAGATACGCAGTATTTT
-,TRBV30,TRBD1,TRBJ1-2,CAWTVTGFGSGYTF,TGTGCCTGGACTGTGACAGGGTTCGGTTCAGGCTACACCTTC
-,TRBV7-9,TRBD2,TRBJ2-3,CASRDTSGRRTDTQYF,TGTGCCAGCAGGGATACTAGCGGGAGGCGCACAGATACGCAGTATTTT
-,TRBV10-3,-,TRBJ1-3,CAISVQGGYGNTIYF,TGTGCCATCAGTGTACAGGGTGGATATGGAAACACCATATATTTT
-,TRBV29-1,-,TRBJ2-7,CSIFLAPSYEQYF,TGCAGCATATTTCTTGCTCCCTCCTACGAGCAGTACTTC
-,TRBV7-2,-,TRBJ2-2,CASSLAGSRNTGELFF,TGTGCCAGCAGCTTGGCAGGGTCTAGGAACACCGGGGAGCTGTTTTTT
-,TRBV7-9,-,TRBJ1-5,CASSLGVGQPQHF,TGTGCCAGCAGCTTAGGAGTGGGGCAGCCCCAGCATTTT
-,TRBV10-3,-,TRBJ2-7,CAISDSVYEQYF,TGTGCCATCAGTGATTCGGTTTACGAGCAGTACTTC
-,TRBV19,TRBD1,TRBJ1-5,CASSQGAAGGPTEPQHF,TGTGCCAGTAGCCAGGGGGCGGCAGGGGGCCCCACAGAGCCCCAGCATTTT
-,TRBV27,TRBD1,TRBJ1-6,CASSYRGALHF,TGTGCCAGCAGTTACAGGGGGGCCCTCCACTTT
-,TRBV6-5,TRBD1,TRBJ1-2,CASSSTGGMVYGYTF,TGTGCCAGCAGTTCCACAGGGGGCATGGTCTATGGCTACACCTTC
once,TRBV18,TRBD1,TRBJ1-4,CASSPGTGLEKLFF,TGTGCCAGCTCACCCGGGACAGGGTTAGAAAAACTGTTTTTT
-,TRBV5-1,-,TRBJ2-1,CASSLAIEGEQFF,TGCGCCAGCAGCTTGGCGATAGAGGGTGAGCAGTTCTTC
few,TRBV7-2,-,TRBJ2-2,CASSPPKGAELFF,TGTGCCAGCAGCCCCCCGAAAGGGGCGGAGCTGTTTTTT
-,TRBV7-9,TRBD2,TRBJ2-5,CASSLRTSGRARETQYF,TGTGCCAGCAGCCTGCGGACTAGCGGGAGGGCCCGGGAGACCCAGTACTTC
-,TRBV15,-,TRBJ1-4,CATSRDMVATNEKLFF,TGTGCCACCAGCAGAGATATGGTTGCAACTAATGAAAAACTGTTTTTT
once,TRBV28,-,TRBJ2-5,CASSLSDGGETQYF,TGTGCCAGCAGTTTATCCGACGGAGGAGAGACCCAGTACTTC
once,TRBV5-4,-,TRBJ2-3,CASSLAVATSTDTQYF,TGTGCCAGCAGCTTGGCGGTGGCAACTAGCACAGATACGCAGTATTTT
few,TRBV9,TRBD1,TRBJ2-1,CASSVEDTGASSYNEQFF,TGTGCCAGCAGCGTAGAGGACACAGGGGCTAGCTCCTACAATGAGCAGTTCTTC
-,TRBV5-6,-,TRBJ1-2,CASSRRGRNYGYTF,TGTGCCAGCAGCCGCCGGGGGCGGAACTATGGCTACACCTTC
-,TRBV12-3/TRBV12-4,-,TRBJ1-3,CASIGRRSTIYF,TGTGCCAGCATCGGAAGGAGAAGCACCATATATTTT
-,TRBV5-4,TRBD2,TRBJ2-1,CASSPPPGLAYNEQFF,TGTGCCAGCAGCCCACCGCCGGGACTAGCCTACAATGAGCAGTTCTTC
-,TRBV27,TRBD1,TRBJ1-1,CASSLRQGGTEAFF,TGTGCCAGCAGTTTACGACAGGGGGGCACTGAAGCTTTCTTT
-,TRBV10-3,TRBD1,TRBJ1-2,CATGTGENYGYTF,TGTGCCACCGGGACAGGGGAAAACTATGGCTACACCTTC
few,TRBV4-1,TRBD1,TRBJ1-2,CASSQGLGGRYTF,TGCGCCAGCAGCCAAGGGCTAGGGGGCCGCTACACCTTC
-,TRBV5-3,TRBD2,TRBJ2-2,CANPIAGANTGELFF,TGTGCCAACCCCATTGCGGGAGCAAACACCGGGGAGCTGTTTTTT
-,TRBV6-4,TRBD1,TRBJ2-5,CASRKTGVGQETQYF,TGTGCCAGCAGAAAAACAGGGGTCGGGCAAGAGACCCAGTACTTC
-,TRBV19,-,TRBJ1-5,CASSLQRNQPQHF,TGTGCCAGTAGTTTGCAACGCAATCAGCCCCAGCATTTT
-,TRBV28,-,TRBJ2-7,CASSLRDEQYF,TGTGCCAGCAGTTTACGGGACGAGCAGTACTTC
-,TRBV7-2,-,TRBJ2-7,CASSVGQEGVQYF,TGTGCCAGCAGCGTAGGGCAGGAAGGGGTGCAGTACTTC
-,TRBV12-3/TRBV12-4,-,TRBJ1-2,CASSLSGSHGYTF,TGTGCCAGCAGTTTATCGGGGAGCCATGGCTACACCTTC
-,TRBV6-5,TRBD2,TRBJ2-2,CASSYFQGGWVSVLFF,TGTGCCAGCAGTTACTTCCAGGGAGGGTGGGTCTCGGTGCTGTTTTTT